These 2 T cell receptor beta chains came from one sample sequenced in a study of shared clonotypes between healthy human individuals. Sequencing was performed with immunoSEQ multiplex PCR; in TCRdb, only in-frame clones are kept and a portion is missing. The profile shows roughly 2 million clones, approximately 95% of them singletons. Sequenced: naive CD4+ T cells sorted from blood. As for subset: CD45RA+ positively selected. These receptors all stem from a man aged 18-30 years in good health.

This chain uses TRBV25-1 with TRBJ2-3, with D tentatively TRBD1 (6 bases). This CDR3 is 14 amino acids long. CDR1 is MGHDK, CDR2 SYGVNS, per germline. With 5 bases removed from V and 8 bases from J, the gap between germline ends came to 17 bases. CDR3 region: CASSSPGALPTQYF. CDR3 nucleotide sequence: TGTGCCAGCAGTTCCCCAGGGGCCCTCCCTACGCAGTATTTT.

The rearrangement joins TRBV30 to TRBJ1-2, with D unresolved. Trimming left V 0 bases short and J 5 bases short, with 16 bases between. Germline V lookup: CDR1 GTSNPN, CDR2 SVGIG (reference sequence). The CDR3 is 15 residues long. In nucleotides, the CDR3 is TGTGCCTGGAGTGTTTCCGGGCAGGCTTTGTATGGCTACACCTTC. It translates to CAWSVSGQALYGYTF. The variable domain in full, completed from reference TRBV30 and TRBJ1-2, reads SQTIHQWPATLVQPVGSPLSLECTVEGTSNPNLYWYRQAAGRGLQLLFYSVGIGQISSEVPQNLSASRPQDRQFILSSKKLLLSDSGFYLCAWSVSGQALYGYTFGSGTRLTVV.